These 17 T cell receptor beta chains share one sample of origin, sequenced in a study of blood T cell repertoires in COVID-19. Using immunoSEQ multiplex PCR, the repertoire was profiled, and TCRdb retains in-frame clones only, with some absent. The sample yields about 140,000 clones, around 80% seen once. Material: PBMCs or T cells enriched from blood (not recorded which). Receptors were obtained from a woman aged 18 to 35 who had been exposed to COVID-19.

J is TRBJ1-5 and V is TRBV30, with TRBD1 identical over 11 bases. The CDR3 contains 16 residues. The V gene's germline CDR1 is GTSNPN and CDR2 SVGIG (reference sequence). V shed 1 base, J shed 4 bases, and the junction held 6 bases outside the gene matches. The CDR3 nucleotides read TGTGCCTGGAGTGCTCTAGGACAGGGGGCGAATCAGCCCCAGCATTTT. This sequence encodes CAWSALGQGANQPQHF.

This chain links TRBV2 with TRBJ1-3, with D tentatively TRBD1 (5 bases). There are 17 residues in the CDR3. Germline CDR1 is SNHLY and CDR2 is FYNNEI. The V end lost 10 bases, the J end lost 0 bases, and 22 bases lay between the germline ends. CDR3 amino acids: CAKEVPGVAYSGNTIYF. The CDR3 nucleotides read TGTGCCAAAGAGGTCCCGGGGGTGGCCTACTCTGGAAACACCATATATTTT.

CDR3 sequence: CAAASRGEAFF. CDR3 coding DNA: TGTGCGGCAGCGAGTCGGGGTGAAGCTTTCTTT. This chain joins TRBV28 and TRBJ1-1; D not resolved. Germline lookup yields CDR1 MDHEN and CDR2 SYDVKM. The length of the CDR3 is 11 residues.

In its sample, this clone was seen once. This chain's CDR3 is CASNAQVTNIQYF. For the CDR3, the DNA is TGTGCCAGCAACGCACAGGTTACAAACATTCAGTACTTC. The chain joins TRBV28 to TRBJ2-4, with D perhaps TRBD1 (5 bases). This CDR3 has 13 amino acids. Per the germline V gene, CDR1 is MDHEN and CDR2 is SYDVKM. Trimming shortened V by 7 bases and J by 6 bases, and 13 bases separated the two germline ends.

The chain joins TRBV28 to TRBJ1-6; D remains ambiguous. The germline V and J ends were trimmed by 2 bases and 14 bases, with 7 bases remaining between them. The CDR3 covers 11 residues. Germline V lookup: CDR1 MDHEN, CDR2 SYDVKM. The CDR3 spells CASSLRQALHF. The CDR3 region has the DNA TGTGCCAGCAGTTTAAGGCAGGCCCTCCACTTT.

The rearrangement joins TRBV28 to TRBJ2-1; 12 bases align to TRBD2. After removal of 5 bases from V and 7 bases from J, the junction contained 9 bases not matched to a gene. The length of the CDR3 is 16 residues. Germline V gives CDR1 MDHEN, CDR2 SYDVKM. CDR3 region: CASSVSSGRAINEQFF. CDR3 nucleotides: TGTGCCAGCAGTGTTTCTAGCGGGAGGGCCATAAATGAGCAGTTCTTC.

CDR3 protein: CASSYSMGGGSEAFF. Here the CDR3 DNA reads TGTGCCAGCAGTTACTCGATGGGAGGCGGTAGTGAAGCTTTCTTT. The chain joins TRBV6-6 to TRBJ1-1, with D unresolved. Germline V gene lookup returns CDR1 MNHNY and CDR2 SVGAGI (reference sequence). There are 15 residues in the CDR3. Trimming stripped 0 bases from V and 7 bases from J, with 15 bases between.

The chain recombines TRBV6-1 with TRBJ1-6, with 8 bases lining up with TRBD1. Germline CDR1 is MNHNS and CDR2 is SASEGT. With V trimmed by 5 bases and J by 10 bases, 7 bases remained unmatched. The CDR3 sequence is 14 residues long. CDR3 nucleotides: TGTGCCAGCAGTCAGGGACAGGACCCGTCACCCCTCCACTTT. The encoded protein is CASSQGQDPSPLHF.

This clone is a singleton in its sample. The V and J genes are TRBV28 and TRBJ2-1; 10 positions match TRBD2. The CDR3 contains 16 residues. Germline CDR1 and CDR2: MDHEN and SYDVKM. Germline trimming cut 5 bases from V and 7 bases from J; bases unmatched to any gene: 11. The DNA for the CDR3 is TGTGCCAGCAGTCCGAGCCTAGCGGGAGTCAGGAATGAGCAGTTCTTC. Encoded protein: CASSPSLAGVRNEQFF.

CDR3 residues: CASSIRGADEQYF. DNA of the CDR3: TGTGCCAGTAGTATCCGGGGGGCCGACGAGCAGTACTTC. V and J are TRBV19 and TRBJ2-7; D is possibly TRBD2 (7 bases). Per germline, CDR1 LNHDA and CDR2 SQIVND (reference sequence). V was clipped by 3 bases and J by 5 bases, with 11 bases between them. The CDR3 runs 13 residues.

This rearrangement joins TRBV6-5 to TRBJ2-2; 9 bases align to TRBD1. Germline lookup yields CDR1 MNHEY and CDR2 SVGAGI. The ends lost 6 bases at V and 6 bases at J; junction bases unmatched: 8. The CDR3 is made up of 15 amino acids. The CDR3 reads CASSPLDRGPGELFF. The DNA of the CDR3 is TGTGCCAGCAGCCCCCTGGACAGGGGACCCGGGGAGCTGTTTTTT.

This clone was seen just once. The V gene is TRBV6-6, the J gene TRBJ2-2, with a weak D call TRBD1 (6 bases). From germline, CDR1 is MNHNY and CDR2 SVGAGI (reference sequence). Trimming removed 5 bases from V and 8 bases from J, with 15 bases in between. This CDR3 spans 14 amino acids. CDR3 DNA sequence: TGTGCCAGCAGTCCCCGCACAGGGTTTGGGGAGCTGTTTTTT. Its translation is CASSPRTGFGELFF.

The CDR3 loop is CASSRDRGGTGELFF. For the CDR3, the DNA is TGTGCCAGCAGCCGCGACAGGGGCGGGACCGGGGAGCTGTTTTTT. V usage is TRBV7-2 and J usage is TRBJ2-2, with 8 bases that match TRBD1. V trimming: 5 bases; J trimming: 5 bases; junction bases outside the gene matches: 7. The CDR3 runs to 15 residues. CDR1 and CDR2 from the germline V gene are SGHTA and FQGNSA.

CDR3 DNA: TGTGCCAGCAGCTTACTGAGGACAGGGGGACTGTTTTTT. Translated, it gives CASSLLRTGGLFF. The chain links TRBV7-2 to TRBJ2-2; 10 bases line up with TRBD1. J lost 14 bases, V lost 2 bases, and 5 bases had no gene match. CDR3 length equals 13 residues. The germline V gene encodes CDR1 SGHTA and CDR2 FQGNSA.

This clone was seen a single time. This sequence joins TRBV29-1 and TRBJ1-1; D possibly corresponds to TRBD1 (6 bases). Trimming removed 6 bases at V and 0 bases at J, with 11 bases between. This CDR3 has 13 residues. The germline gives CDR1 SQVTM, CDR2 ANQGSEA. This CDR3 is CSVSGHMNTEAFF. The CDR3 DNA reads TGCAGCGTCTCGGGACACATGAACACTGAAGCTTTCTTT.

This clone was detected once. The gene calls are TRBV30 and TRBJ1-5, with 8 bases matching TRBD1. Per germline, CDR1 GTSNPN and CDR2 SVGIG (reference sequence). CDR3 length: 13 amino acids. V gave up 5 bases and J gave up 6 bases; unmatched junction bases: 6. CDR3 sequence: CAWGMQGAQPQHF. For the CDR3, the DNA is TGTGCCTGGGGCATGCAGGGGGCTCAGCCCCAGCATTTT.

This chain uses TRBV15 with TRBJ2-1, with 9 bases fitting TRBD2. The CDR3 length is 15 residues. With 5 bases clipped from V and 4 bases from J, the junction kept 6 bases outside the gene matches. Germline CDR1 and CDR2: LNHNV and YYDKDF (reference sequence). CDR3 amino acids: CATSRSSGSYNEQFF. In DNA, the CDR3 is TGTGCCACCAGCCGAAGTAGCGGGAGTTACAATGAGCAGTTCTTC.